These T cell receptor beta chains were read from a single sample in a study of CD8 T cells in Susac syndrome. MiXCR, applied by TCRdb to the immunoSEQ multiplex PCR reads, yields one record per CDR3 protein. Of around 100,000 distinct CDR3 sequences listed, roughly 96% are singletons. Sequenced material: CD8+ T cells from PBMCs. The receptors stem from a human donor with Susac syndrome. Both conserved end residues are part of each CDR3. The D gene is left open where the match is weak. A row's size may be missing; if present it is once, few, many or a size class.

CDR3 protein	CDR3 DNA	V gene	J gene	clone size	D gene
CSVAGGRLNTGELFF	TGCAGCGTTGCCGGGGGGCGCCTGAACACCGGGGAGCTGTTTTTT	TRBV29-1	TRBJ2-2	.	.
CASSLGGFRYEQYF	TGCGCCAGCAGCTTGGGCGGCTTCCGCTACGAGCAGTACTTC	TRBV5-1	TRBJ2-7	once	.
CASSAASLDQETQYF	TGTGCCAGCAGTGCGGCTAGCCTAGACCAAGAGACCCAGTACTTC	TRBV2	TRBJ2-5	.	.
CSARDGTGRTEAFF	TGCAGTGCTAGAGACGGAACAGGGCGCACTGAAGCTTTCTTT	TRBV20-1	TRBJ1-1	.	.
CAISGRGGTEAFF	TGTGCCATCAGTGGGCGGGGGGGCACTGAAGCTTTCTTT	TRBV10-3	TRBJ1-1	.	.
CASNTGLAASYEQYF	TGTGCCAGCAACACGGGACTAGCGGCCTCCTACGAGCAGTACTTC	TRBV7-9	TRBJ2-7	.	TRBD2
CASIPRDRSGYTF	TGCGCCAGCATTCCCCGGGACAGGTCTGGCTACACCTTC	TRBV23-1	TRBJ1-2	.	TRBD1
CSARDGAGALNTEAFF	TGCAGTGCTAGAGATGGGGCAGGGGCCTTGAACACTGAAGCTTTCTTT	TRBV20-1	TRBJ1-1	.	.
CASSQDRLPQETQYF	TGTGCCAGCAGCCAAGACCGGCTACCTCAAGAGACCCAGTACTTC	TRBV3-1	TRBJ2-5	.	.
CAAEVNPTGELFF	TGTGCCGCTGAGGTCAACCCAACCGGGGAGCTGTTTTTT	TRBV25-1	TRBJ2-2	.	.
CASDRERSSYEQYF	TGTGCCAGCGATAGGGAGCGGAGCTCCTACGAGCAGTACTTC	TRBV6-1	TRBJ2-7	.	.
CASSRLEETQYF	TGTGCCAGCAGCAGACTGGAAGAGACCCAGTACTTC	TRBV3-1	TRBJ2-5	.	.
CSVASGIDNEQFF	TGCAGCGTTGCTAGCGGGATAGACAATGAGCAGTTCTTC	TRBV29-1	TRBJ2-1	.	TRBD2
CASSYRGGAGEQFF	TGTGCCAGCAGTTACCGCGGGGGGGCCGGGGAGCAGTTCTTC	TRBV6-5	TRBJ2-1	.	TRBD2
CASTKPGLPSEQYF	TGTGCCAGCACCAAGCCGGGACTACCAAGCGAGCAGTACTTC	TRBV28	TRBJ2-7	.	TRBD2
CASSVRPGPLVTEAFF	TGCGCCAGCAGCGTACGTCCGGGCCCCCTGGTTACTGAAGCTTTCTTT	TRBV4-1	TRBJ1-1	.	.
CATSDLGETQYF	TGTGCCACCAGTGACCTGGGAGAGACCCAGTACTTC	TRBV24-1	TRBJ2-5	.	.
CASSQVDSTDYEQYF	TGTGCCAGCAGCCAAGTGGACAGTACAGACTACGAGCAGTACTTC	TRBV14	TRBJ2-7	.	.
CASSPPPGLAGSTDTQYF	TGTGCCAGCAGCCCACCCCCCGGACTAGCGGGAAGCACAGATACGCAGTATTTT	TRBV7-9	TRBJ2-3	.	TRBD2
CSGLPGTGTPTSYEQYF	TGCAGCGGCCTTCCCGGGACAGGGACTCCCACCTCCTACGAGCAGTACTTC	TRBV29-1	TRBJ2-7	once	TRBD1
CASTLRGDAKNIQYF	TGTGCCAGCACCCTCCGGGGCGACGCCAAAAACATTCAGTACTTC	TRBV3-1	TRBJ2-4	.	.
CASSAGEGTEAFF	TGTGCCAGCAGTGCAGGGGAGGGAACTGAAGCTTTCTTT	TRBV6-5	TRBJ1-1	.	.
CSVAPSGGETQYF	TGCAGCGTTGCGCCTAGCGGTGGAGAGACCCAGTACTTC	TRBV29-1	TRBJ2-5	.	TRBD2
CSAPDRVTYGYTF	TGCAGCGCTCCTGACAGGGTAACCTATGGCTACACCTTC	TRBV29-1	TRBJ1-2	once	TRBD1
CASSVGYVSYNEQFF	TGTGCCAGCAGCGTAGGGTATGTCTCCTACAATGAGCAGTTCTTC	TRBV9	TRBJ2-1	.	.
CASSLDYGYTF	TGTGCCAGCAGCTTAGACTATGGCTACACCTTC	TRBV7-9	TRBJ1-2	.	.
CSANAGAQGTYEQYF	TGCAGTGCCAATGCAGGGGCGCAGGGTACCTACGAGCAGTACTTC	TRBV20-1	TRBJ2-7	.	.
CASSLGGAYEQFF	TGTGCCAGCAGCCTAGGGGGGGCGTATGAGCAGTTCTTC	TRBV3-1	TRBJ2-1	.	.
CSVSAPETQYF	TGCAGCGTTTCGGCGCCGGAGACCCAGTACTTC	TRBV29-1	TRBJ2-5	.	.
CSARTDTLYEQYF	TGCAGCGCCCGGACGGACACTCTCTACGAGCAGTACTTC	TRBV29-1	TRBJ2-7	once	.
CASSQSRGSHEQYF	TGTGCCAGCAGTCAAAGTAGAGGTTCCCACGAGCAGTACTTC	TRBV28	TRBJ2-7	.	.
CASSAPGNEQFF	TGTGCCAGCAGTGCTCCGGGGAATGAGCAGTTCTTC	TRBV6-5	TRBJ2-1	once	.
CSVLEGVYTEAFF	TGCAGCGTTCTTGAGGGAGTCTACACTGAAGCTTTCTTT	TRBV29-1	TRBJ1-1	.	.
CASSLRGAGGVEQFF	TGTGCCAGCAGCTTGCGAGGCGCAGGGGGAGTTGAGCAGTTCTTC	TRBV5-4	TRBJ2-1	.	TRBD1
CASSLRQGAETQYF	TGTGCCAGCAGTCTGAGACAGGGGGCAGAGACCCAGTACTTC	TRBV28	TRBJ2-5	.	TRBD1
CSAPPPVSADTQYF	TGCAGTGCCCCACCCCCGGTGTCCGCAGATACGCAGTATTTT	TRBV20-1	TRBJ2-3	.	.
CASSRDRGNEQYF	TGTGCCAGCTCACGGGACAGGGGTAACGAGCAGTACTTC	TRBV18	TRBJ2-7	.	TRBD1
CASSMDTTGELFF	TGCGCCAGCAGCATGGACACAACCGGGGAGCTGTTTTTT	TRBV5-1	TRBJ2-2	.	.
CASSVGFTGNTIYF	TGTGCCAGCAGCGTAGGGTTTACAGGAAACACCATATATTTT	TRBV9	TRBJ1-3	once	.
CASSLGQEAYEQYF	TGCGCCAGCAGCTTGGGTCAGGAGGCCTACGAGCAGTACTTC	TRBV5-1	TRBJ2-7	.	.
CASSIGNTEAFF	TGTGCCAGCTCTATCGGCAACACTGAAGCTTTCTTT	TRBV2	TRBJ1-1	.	.
CASSQGTNPTYEQYF	TGCGCCAGCAGCCAAGGGACCAACCCAACCTACGAGCAGTACTTC	TRBV4-1	TRBJ2-7	.	.